The rows below give T cell receptor beta chains drawn from one sample of a study of vaccination and CD4 T cells after COVID-19. No antigen has been identified for these receptors. TCRdb re-derived calls from the PCR reads in MiXCR, one entry per CDR3 protein. The profile shows roughly 13,000 distinct CDR3 sequences, 65% to 75% of them singletons. The sequenced material came from CD4+ T cells from blood, cultured in vitro. The receptor source for this set is a human donor who had recovered from COVID-19. Each CDR3 is given with its conserved first and last residue. D genes are given only for firm matches. Not every row has a clone size; where given, it reads once, few, many or a size class.

j_call	clone_size	d_call	v_call	cdr3_aa	cdr3_nt
TRBJ1-2	.	.	TRBV5-5	CASSLAAGLGYGYTF	TGTGCCAGCAGCTTGGCCGCGGGTCTGGGCTATGGCTACACCTTC
TRBJ1-2	.	TRBD1	TRBV7-9	CASSSGQGAGYTF	TGTGCCAGCAGCTCGGGTCAGGGGGCGGGCTACACCTTC
TRBJ2-7	.	TRBD2	TRBV6-5	CASSYGGSRYEQYF	TGTGCCAGCAGTTACGGCGGGAGCCGCTACGAGCAGTACTTC
TRBJ1-3	once	TRBD1	TRBV4-3	CASSQEPVAFGQGGGNTIYF	TGCGCCAGCAGCCAAGAACCCGTGGCCTTCGGACAGGGAGGTGGAAACACCATATATTTT
TRBJ2-5	.	.	TRBV11-2	CASSLDVREWRETQYF	TGTGCCAGCAGCTTAGATGTGAGGGAGTGGAGAGAGACCCAGTACTTC
TRBJ2-3	.	TRBD2	TRBV28	CASSSPPAGGRRTQYF	TGTGCCAGCAGTTCGCCGCCAGCCGGCGGGAGGAGGACGCAGTATTTT
TRBJ2-3	.	.	TRBV7-9	CASSITGRLSSDTQYF	TGTGCCAGCAGCATCACGGGGAGACTAAGTTCAGATACGCAGTATTTT
TRBJ2-2	.	.	TRBV19	CATRTGTNTGELFF	TGTGCCACTAGGACGGGGACGAACACCGGGGAGCTGTTTTTT
TRBJ1-6	.	.	TRBV9	CASSVDIGNSPLHF	TGTGCCAGCAGCGTAGATATTGGTAATTCACCCCTCCACTTT
TRBJ1-5	.	.	TRBV2	CASCVQGNQPQHF	TGTGCCAGTTGTGTACAGGGAAATCAGCCCCAGCATTTT
TRBJ2-7	.	.	TRBV19	CASRGSGGKHEQYF	TGTGCCAGTAGGGGTTCTGGAGGGAAGCACGAGCAGTACTTC
TRBJ1-6	.	.	TRBV28	CASSSHGGPSSYNSPLHF	TGTGCCAGCAGTTCTCATGGGGGACCGAGCTCCTATAATTCACCCCTCCACTTT
TRBJ1-2	few	.	TRBV15	CATSRGGVGYGYTF	TGTGCCACCAGTCGAGGGGGGGTCGGCTATGGCTACACCTTC
TRBJ1-1	.	TRBD1	TRBV19	CASRPTGWDTEAFF	TGTGCCAGTAGACCGACAGGGTGGGACACTGAAGCTTTCTTT
TRBJ1-5	.	.	TRBV6-2/TRBV6-3	CASSYSTDAFRGNQPQHF	TGTGCCAGCAGTTACTCGACAGACGCATTTAGGGGCAATCAGCCCCAGCATTTT
TRBJ2-6	few	TRBD1	TRBV6-1	CAARTGSSGANVLTF	TGTGCCGCCCGGACAGGCAGCTCTGGGGCCAACGTCCTGACTTTC
TRBJ2-1	.	TRBD1	TRBV19	CASGQGINEQFF	TGTGCCAGCGGACAGGGGATTAATGAGCAGTTCTTC
TRBJ1-5	few	.	TRBV7-2	CASSPGGGNQPQHF	TGTGCCAGCAGCCCCGGCGGGGGGAATCAGCCCCAGCATTTT
TRBJ2-7	.	.	TRBV5-1	CASTTGTTDSYEQYF	TGCGCCAGCACGACCGGGACAACTGATTCCTACGAGCAGTACTTC
TRBJ1-1	.	TRBD1	TRBV12-3/TRBV12-4	CASGSNRGRTEAFF	TGTGCCAGCGGTTCCAACAGGGGGCGGACTGAAGCTTTCTTT
TRBJ1-5	.	.	TRBV19	CASILLGPAQHF	TGTGCCAGTATCCTATTAGGTCCAGCCCAGCATTTT
TRBJ2-7	.	TRBD1	TRBV7-8	CASSLLGTGIYEQYF	TGTGCCAGCAGCCTCCTGGGGACAGGGATCTACGAGCAGTACTTC
TRBJ2-7	.	.	TRBV21-1	CASSTHLAGTAGALGNYEQYF	TGTGCCAGCAGCACACATCTCGCCGGGACAGCGGGGGCCTTGGGGAACTACGAGCAGTACTTC
TRBJ1-1	once	.	TRBV11-2	CASSSSTANTEAFF	TGTGCCAGCAGCTCGTCGACAGCGAACACTGAAGCTTTCTTT
TRBJ2-3	.	TRBD2	TRBV20-1	CSARPTSGPKTDTQYF	TGCAGTGCTAGACCAACTAGCGGACCTAAGACAGATACGCAGTATTTT
TRBJ1-1	.	TRBD1	TRBV7-2	CASSLWGIDRGLAEAFF	TGTGCCAGCAGCTTATGGGGGATTGACAGGGGTCTGGCTGAAGCTTTCTTT
TRBJ2-2	once	.	TRBV7-9	CASSSGQLAIGELFF	TGTGCCAGCAGCTCAGGGCAACTAGCTATCGGGGAGCTGTTTTTT
TRBJ1-2	once	.	TRBV20-1	CSVRDGPYGYTF	TGCAGTGTTCGCGACGGTCCCTATGGCTACACCTTC
TRBJ1-1	.	.	TRBV6-2/TRBV6-3	CASRKREGSGPTEAFF	TGTGCCAGCAGGAAACGTGAGGGTTCCGGGCCAACTGAAGCTTTCTTT
TRBJ1-5	.	TRBD1	TRBV6-5	CASSYRTGGFNQPQHF	TGTGCCAGCAGTTACAGGACAGGGGGTTTTAATCAGCCCCAGCATTTT
TRBJ2-5	.	TRBD1	TRBV20-1	CSARRRTGKETQYF	TGCAGTGCCAGAAGACGGACAGGGAAAGAGACCCAGTACTTC
TRBJ1-2	.	TRBD1	TRBV19	CASSIGWDSIYGYTF	TGTGCCAGTAGTATAGGCTGGGACAGCATCTATGGCTACACCTTC
TRBJ2-2	.	.	TRBV24-1	CATSLSLPGELFF	TGTGCCACCTCCCTTAGTTTGCCCGGGGAGCTGTTTTTT
TRBJ2-5	.	TRBD2	TRBV7-2	CASSTRTSPNLGETQYF	TGTGCCAGCAGTACCCGGACTAGCCCCAATCTTGGGGAGACCCAGTACTTC
TRBJ1-5	.	.	TRBV7-2	CASSPRGVQMNQPQHF	TGTGCCAGCAGCCCGAGGGGGGTACAGATGAATCAGCCCCAGCATTTT
TRBJ1-2	.	TRBD1	TRBV28	CAGKAGGSGYGYTF	TGTGCCGGTAAAGCAGGGGGATCCGGATATGGCTACACCTTC
TRBJ1-2	.	.	TRBV12-3/TRBV12-4	CASRRREYGYTF	TGTGCCAGCAGGCGGAGAGAGTATGGCTACACCTTC
TRBJ1-1	.	.	TRBV10-3	CAISETGEMNTEAFF	TGTGCCATCAGTGAGACGGGCGAAATGAACACTGAAGCTTTCTTT
TRBJ1-5	.	.	TRBV6-1	CASMRGDNQPQHF	TGTGCCAGCATGCGGGGGGACAATCAGCCCCAGCATTTT
TRBJ1-1	.	.	TRBV6-2/TRBV6-3	CASRPLGRKNTEAFF	TGTGCCAGCAGACCCCTGGGCCGGAAGAACACTGAAGCTTTCTTT
TRBJ1-5	.	.	TRBV7-9	CASSLRKGQISNQPQHF	TGTGCCAGCAGCCTGAGGAAAGGACAGATTAGCAATCAGCCCCAGCATTTT
TRBJ1-5	.	.	TRBV20-1	CSAEPPGEGNQPQHF	TGCAGTGCTGAACCTCCAGGGGAAGGAAATCAGCCCCAGCATTTT
TRBJ2-1	.	.	TRBV7-2	CASSLRLVGDNEQFF	TGTGCCAGCAGCTTGAGGCTAGTGGGAGACAATGAGCAGTTCTTC
TRBJ2-3	.	TRBD2	TRBV20-1	CSAEGTSGIDTQYF	TGCAGTGCGGAAGGGACTAGCGGAATAGATACGCAGTATTTT
TRBJ2-2	.	TRBD2	TRBV28	CASSPAGLAKTGELFF	TGTGCCAGCAGCCCTGCGGGACTAGCGAAAACCGGGGAGCTGTTTTTT
TRBJ1-1	.	.	TRBV11-2	CASSLSDARFGEAFF	TGTGCCAGCAGCTTAAGCGACGCGCGATTCGGTGAAGCTTTCTTT
TRBJ1-6	once	.	TRBV30	CAWSVQGGAGRAPLHF	TGTGCCTGGAGTGTACAAGGGGGGGCAGGAAGGGCACCCCTCCACTTT
TRBJ2-1	.	TRBD2	TRBV7-3	CASSRQAGVGDNEQFF	TGTGCCAGCAGCCGCCAGGCGGGAGTGGGGGACAATGAGCAGTTCTTC
TRBJ2-6	once	TRBD2	TRBV20-1	CSARDGGGPSGANVLTF	TGCAGTGCTAGAGACGGGGGGGGCCCCTCTGGGGCCAACGTCCTGACTTTC
TRBJ2-3	once	.	TRBV11-3	CASSRGLSTDTQYF	TGTGCCAGCAGCCGGGGGCTTAGCACAGATACGCAGTATTTT
TRBJ2-7	.	TRBD2	TRBV20-1	CSARGGLAYEQYF	TGCAGTGCTAGAGGCGGACTAGCCTACGAGCAGTACTTC
TRBJ1-5	once	.	TRBV6-1	CARQGPNQPQHF	TGTGCCAGACAGGGTCCCAATCAGCCCCAGCATTTT
TRBJ1-2	.	.	TRBV7-2	CASSSRQAEDYGYTF	TGTGCCAGCAGCTCCCGACAGGCGGAAGACTATGGCTACACCTTC
TRBJ2-3	.	.	TRBV28	CASRRTGTDTQYF	TGTGCCAGCAGAAGGACCGGCACAGATACGCAGTATTTT